What follows are 4 T cell receptor beta chains derived from one specimen sequenced in a study of CD8 T cells in ankylosing spondylitis. Overall study results and limits: A TCR beta motif of 7 or 8 highly homologous variants appeared characteristic of ankylosing spondylitis blood.

Antigen specificity for these receptors is unknown. TCRdb re-called the 5' RACE reads through MiXCR, storing one row per CDR3 protein. This table has under 250,000 distinct CDR3 sequences, around 6.6% appearing once. The sequenced material came from blood, either unsorted or a sorted T cell fraction (not recorded which). Every receptor here comes from a male donor with ankylosing spondylitis.

This clonotype was counted ten times or more. J is TRBJ1-5 and V is TRBV3-1; no clear D gene. The V and J ends lost 3 bases and 0 bases respectively, with 6 bases between them. The germline V gene has CDR1 LGHDT and CDR2 YNNKEL (reference sequence). The CDR3 spans 14 residues. CDR3 coding DNA: TGTGCCAGCAGCCAGCTTAATAGCAATCAGCCCCAGCATTTT. Residues: CASSQLNSNQPQHF.

In this sample, this clonotype turned up a few times. This sequence joins TRBV27 and TRBJ2-1; D remains unclear. Germline CDR1 and CDR2: MNHEY and SMNVEV (reference sequence). The length of the CDR3 is 13 residues. V lost 7 bases and J 4 bases, leaving 11 bases between the germline ends. The CDR3 loop is CASTSLGYNEQFF. The CDR3 nucleotides are TGTGCCAGCACTTCGTTGGGATACAATGAGCAGTTCTTC.

This clonotype appeared many times. The V gene is TRBV2, the J gene TRBJ2-7, with a tentative D call TRBD2 (5 bases). V shed 7 bases and J shed 6 bases, with 28 bases lying between them. Germline lookup yields CDR1 SNHLY and CDR2 FYNNEI. The CDR3 contains 17 residues. The CDR3 region has the DNA TGTGCCAGCACCCGGGGTACTGTTTGGGGTCCGGGGAGCGAGCAGTACTTC. Encoded protein: CASTRGTVWGPGSEQYF.

This clonotype is a singleton in its sample. The CDR3 ends on some other residue instead of the conserved phenylalanine or tryptophan, so this is likely a read error. The gene calls are TRBV10-3 and TRBJ2-1; TRBD1 agrees at 9 bases. Germline V gives CDR1 ENHRY, CDR2 SYGVKD. The length of the CDR3 is 14 residues. V gave up 0 bases and J gave up 7 bases; unmatched junction bases: 1. The CDR3 DNA reads as TGTGCCATCAGTGAGTCGACAGGGGGGAATGAGCAGTTCTAC. Amino acid sequence: CAISESTGGNEQFY.